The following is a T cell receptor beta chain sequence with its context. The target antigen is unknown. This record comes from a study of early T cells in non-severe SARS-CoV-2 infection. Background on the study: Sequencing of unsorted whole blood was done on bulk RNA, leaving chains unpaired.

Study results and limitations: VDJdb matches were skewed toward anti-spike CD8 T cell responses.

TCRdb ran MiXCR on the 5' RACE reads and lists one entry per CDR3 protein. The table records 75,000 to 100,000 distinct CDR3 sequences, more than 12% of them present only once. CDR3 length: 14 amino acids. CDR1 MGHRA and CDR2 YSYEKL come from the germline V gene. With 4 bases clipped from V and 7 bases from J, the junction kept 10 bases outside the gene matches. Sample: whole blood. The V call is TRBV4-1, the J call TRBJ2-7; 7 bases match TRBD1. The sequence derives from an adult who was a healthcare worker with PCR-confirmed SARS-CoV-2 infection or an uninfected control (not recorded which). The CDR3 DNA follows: TGCGCCAGCAGCCTACAGGGGAATTTGGGGGAGCAGTACTTC. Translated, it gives CASSLQGNLGEQYF.